The clone carrying this TCR beta chain was counted at least ten times. Its antigen is currently unknown. This entry comes from a study of breast tumors, draining lymph nodes, adjacent tissues. Whole-study results and caveats: Compared with basal-like, luminal-like tumors shared significantly more repertoire with nontumor tissue. Data fit most tumor T cells coming from lymph node, expanding in tumor. Compared with lymph nodes, tumors were less diverse; compared with nontumor tissue, more. Data only fit, rather than demonstrated, lymph node origin of most tumor T cells.

The CDR3 is 15 residues long. CDR1 is ENHRY, CDR2 SYGVKD, per germline. V shed 0 bases and J shed 4 bases, with 10 bases lying between them. TCRdb independently ran MiXCR on the multiplex PCR reads; one entry per CDR3 protein. Seen here are 150,000 to 200,000 distinct CDR3 sequences, approximately 33% observed once, and the top ten hold over 3.5%. The lymph nodes were axillary draining lymph nodes from breast cancer patients. The chain joins TRBV10-3 to TRBJ2-1; possibly TRBD2 for D (5 bases). The source material was axillary lymph node tissue. This receptor was obtained from a female donor with breast cancer. Some clones in this sample may be carry-over from other donors' samples. CDR3 sequence (DNA): TGTGCCATCAGTGAGTCTCTCCGGGGTTACAATGAGCAGTTCTTC. Its protein product is CAISESLRGYNEQFF.